The rows below give T cell receptor beta chains drawn from one sample of a study of cytomegalovirus exposure and HLA in healthy donors. Data came from immunoSEQ multiplex PCR; TCRdb stores just in-frame clones and leaves some out. The sample contains 110,000 to 150,000 clones, roughly three quarters of which appear only once. The sample consisted of PBMCs. All receptors come from a male donor in good health and CMV-seronegative. Each CDR3 is given with its conserved first and last residue. The D gene is left open where the match is weak. A row's size may be missing; if present it is once, few, many or a size class.

V gene: TRBV7-8
CDR3 length: 15
D gene: TRBD1
clone size: -
J gene: TRBJ1-1
CDR3 DNA: TGTGCCAGCATCACCCGGAACAGGGGAGATACTGAAGCTTTCTTT
CDR3 protein: CASITRNRGDTEAFF

V gene: TRBV7-9
CDR3 length: 14
D gene: TRBD1
clone size: few
J gene: TRBJ1-1
CDR3 DNA: TGTGCCAGCAGCCTCGGGACAGTGAGTACTGAAGCTTTCTTT
CDR3 protein: CASSLGTVSTEAFF

V gene: TRBV27
CDR3 length: 18
D gene: TRBD2
clone size: -
J gene: TRBJ2-1
CDR3 DNA: TGTGCCAGCACCCGACTAGCGGGGGGCTATTCCTCCTACAATGAGCAGTTCTTC
CDR3 protein: CASTRLAGGYSSYNEQFF

V gene: TRBV19
CDR3 length: 17
D gene: -
clone size: -
J gene: TRBJ2-5
CDR3 DNA: TGTGCCAGTAGTTTGCGACGGAGCGCAAGGTTTCAAGAGACCCAGTACTTC
CDR3 protein: CASSLRRSARFQETQYF

V gene: TRBV5-4
CDR3 length: 13
D gene: -
clone size: -
J gene: TRBJ1-2
CDR3 DNA: TGTGCCAGCAGCTTTGGGGCCAACTATGGCTACACCTTC
CDR3 protein: CASSFGANYGYTF

V gene: TRBV6-5
CDR3 length: 15
D gene: -
clone size: -
J gene: TRBJ1-1
CDR3 DNA: TGTGCCAGCCGACCTGCGGGGGCGGTTATCACTGAAGCTTTCTTT
CDR3 protein: CASRPAGAVITEAFF

V gene: TRBV28
CDR3 length: 15
D gene: TRBD2
clone size: -
J gene: TRBJ2-1
CDR3 DNA: TGTGCCAGCAGTCCTAGCGGCACGAAAAACAATGAGCAGTTCTTC
CDR3 protein: CASSPSGTKNNEQFF

V gene: TRBV11-1
CDR3 length: 14
D gene: -
clone size: -
J gene: TRBJ1-4
CDR3 DNA: TGTGCCAGCAGCCGGAGCACAGGAGGGGAAAAACTGTTTTTT
CDR3 protein: CASSRSTGGEKLFF

V gene: TRBV5-4
CDR3 length: 16
D gene: TRBD2
clone size: -
J gene: TRBJ2-5
CDR3 DNA: TGTGCCAGCAGCCCTCCGGGACTAGCGGGGAGTGAGACCCAGTACTTC
CDR3 protein: CASSPPGLAGSETQYF

V gene: TRBV7-9
CDR3 length: 13
D gene: TRBD1
clone size: once
J gene: TRBJ1-1
CDR3 DNA: TGTGCCAGCAGTTCGACAGGGAGGACTGAAGCTTTCTTT
CDR3 protein: CASSSTGRTEAFF

V gene: TRBV29-1
CDR3 length: 14
D gene: -
clone size: -
J gene: TRBJ2-2
CDR3 DNA: TGCAGCGTTTCTACGGACAGGAACACCGGGGAGCTGTTTTTT
CDR3 protein: CSVSTDRNTGELFF

V gene: TRBV7-2
CDR3 length: 14
D gene: -
clone size: -
J gene: TRBJ2-1
CDR3 DNA: TGTGCCAGCAGTATTGATAGCTCCTACAATGAGCAGTTCTTC
CDR3 protein: CASSIDSSYNEQFF

V gene: TRBV29-1
CDR3 length: 13
D gene: -
clone size: -
J gene: TRBJ1-4
CDR3 DNA: TGCAGCGTTGGGCAGGTTGATAATGAAAAACTGTTTTTT
CDR3 protein: CSVGQVDNEKLFF

V gene: TRBV2
CDR3 length: 12
D gene: TRBD1
clone size: -
J gene: TRBJ1-6
CDR3 DNA: TGTGCCAGCAGGGGGACAGGGACACCCCTCCACTTT
CDR3 protein: CASRGTGTPLHF

V gene: TRBV10-2
CDR3 length: 14
D gene: TRBD1
clone size: medium-sized
J gene: TRBJ2-7
CDR3 DNA: TGCGCCAGCAGTGAGTCGAACGACAGGGACGAGCAGTACTTC
CDR3 protein: CASSESNDRDEQYF

V gene: TRBV6-1
CDR3 length: 16
D gene: -
clone size: -
J gene: TRBJ1-3
CDR3 DNA: TGTGCCAGCAGTGACCCGGGGGGATGGTCTGGAAACACCATATATTTT
CDR3 protein: CASSDPGGWSGNTIYF

V gene: TRBV11-2
CDR3 length: 14
D gene: -
clone size: few
J gene: TRBJ1-4
CDR3 DNA: TGTGCCAGCAGCCTTACAGGTGGAAATGAAAAACTGTTTTTT
CDR3 protein: CASSLTGGNEKLFF

V gene: TRBV7-8
CDR3 length: 18
D gene: -
clone size: -
J gene: TRBJ1-1
CDR3 DNA: TGTGCCAGCAGCTTAGTGACCGGTTCGGGGGTGACTGTTTCTGAAGCTTTCTTT
CDR3 protein: CASSLVTGSGVTVSEAFF

V gene: TRBV11-1
CDR3 length: 18
D gene: -
clone size: few
J gene: TRBJ2-2
CDR3 DNA: TGTGCCAGCAGCTTAGGACTCCCGAGGCAACTCTTGACCGGGGAGCTGTTTTTT
CDR3 protein: CASSLGLPRQLLTGELFF

V gene: TRBV2
CDR3 length: 17
D gene: -
clone size: -
J gene: TRBJ2-2
CDR3 DNA: TGTGCCAGCAGTCCAGGGGGCCTAGCGGAGAACACCGGGGAGCTGTTTTTT
CDR3 protein: CASSPGGLAENTGELFF

V gene: TRBV4-3
CDR3 length: 13
D gene: -
clone size: -
J gene: TRBJ1-1
CDR3 DNA: TGCGCCAGCAGCCAAGATCGCCCGAGTGAAGCTTTCTTT
CDR3 protein: CASSQDRPSEAFF

V gene: TRBV5-1
CDR3 length: 14
D gene: TRBD1
clone size: -
J gene: TRBJ1-2
CDR3 DNA: TGCGCCAGCAGACCGACAGGGACATATAGTGGCTACACCTTC
CDR3 protein: CASRPTGTYSGYTF

V gene: TRBV10-2
CDR3 length: 15
D gene: TRBD1
clone size: -
J gene: TRBJ1-3
CDR3 DNA: TGCGCCAGCACGCGGGACAGGGGGCGCGGAAACACCATATATTTT
CDR3 protein: CASTRDRGRGNTIYF

V gene: TRBV6-6
CDR3 length: 11
D gene: -
clone size: -
J gene: TRBJ1-2
CDR3 DNA: TGTGCCAGCAGTTACCAGGCTGGCTACACCTTC
CDR3 protein: CASSYQAGYTF

V gene: TRBV30
CDR3 length: 14
D gene: -
clone size: -
J gene: TRBJ2-3
CDR3 DNA: TGTGCCTGGAGTTCAACAGCTAGCACAGATACGCAGTATTTT
CDR3 protein: CAWSSTASTDTQYF

V gene: TRBV7-2
CDR3 length: 13
D gene: -
clone size: -
J gene: TRBJ2-7
CDR3 DNA: TGTGCCAGCAGCCCTACAGGAATCCACGAGCAGTACTTC
CDR3 protein: CASSPTGIHEQYF

V gene: TRBV28
CDR3 length: 15
D gene: TRBD2
clone size: -
J gene: TRBJ2-3
CDR3 DNA: TGTGCCAGCAGTTTGCGGGGGAGTCCCACAGATACGCAGTATTTT
CDR3 protein: CASSLRGSPTDTQYF

V gene: TRBV20-1
CDR3 length: 11
D gene: -
clone size: -
J gene: TRBJ1-2
CDR3 DNA: TGCAGTGGGAGATCTGAGAGAGTCTACACCTTC
CDR3 protein: CSGRSERVYTF

V gene: TRBV27
CDR3 length: 9
D gene: -
clone size: once
J gene: TRBJ1-1
CDR3 DNA: TGTGCCAGCACCCATGAGGTCTCCTTT
CDR3 protein: CASTHEVSF

V gene: TRBV4-2
CDR3 length: 16
D gene: TRBD1
clone size: -
J gene: TRBJ1-2
CDR3 DNA: TGTGCCAGCAGCCAGACCGGGACAGGAACTAACTATGGCTACACCTTC
CDR3 protein: CASSQTGTGTNYGYTF

V gene: TRBV5-4
CDR3 length: 17
D gene: -
clone size: few
J gene: TRBJ2-5
CDR3 DNA: TGTGCCAGCAGCCAAGTTTCGGGCGGGGGCGTCTCGGAGACCCAGTACTTC
CDR3 protein: CASSQVSGGGVSETQYF

V gene: TRBV6-5
CDR3 length: 13
D gene: -
clone size: -
J gene: TRBJ2-3
CDR3 DNA: TGTGCCAGCAGTTACGACCAGGCCGATACGCAGTATTTT
CDR3 protein: CASSYDQADTQYF

V gene: TRBV27
CDR3 length: 13
D gene: -
clone size: -
J gene: TRBJ1-2
CDR3 DNA: TGTGCCAGCGGCCGGGGTCTTAACTATGGCTACACCTTC
CDR3 protein: CASGRGLNYGYTF

V gene: TRBV28
CDR3 length: 13
D gene: -
clone size: -
J gene: TRBJ1-5
CDR3 DNA: TGTGCCAGCAGAACAGGGCCTAATCAGCCCCAGCATTTT
CDR3 protein: CASRTGPNQPQHF

V gene: TRBV9
CDR3 length: 15
D gene: -
clone size: few
J gene: TRBJ1-3
CDR3 DNA: TGTGCCAGCAGCGACCCCGGGACTCCTGGAAACACCATATATTTT
CDR3 protein: CASSDPGTPGNTIYF

V gene: TRBV5-1
CDR3 length: 14
D gene: -
clone size: few
J gene: TRBJ1-1
CDR3 DNA: TGCGCCAGCAGCCCCGCCCGTTGGGGACTTGAAGCTTTCTTT
CDR3 protein: CASSPARWGLEAFF

V gene: TRBV6-5
CDR3 length: 13
D gene: -
clone size: -
J gene: TRBJ1-1
CDR3 DNA: TGTGCCAGCAGTTCGGTGGTCCGCACTGAAGCTTTCTTT
CDR3 protein: CASSSVVRTEAFF

V gene: TRBV9
CDR3 length: 13
D gene: TRBD1
clone size: few
J gene: TRBJ2-7
CDR3 DNA: TGTGCCAGCAGCGCTGACAGGGACTACGAGCAGTACTTC
CDR3 protein: CASSADRDYEQYF

V gene: TRBV7-9
CDR3 length: 15
D gene: TRBD2
clone size: once
J gene: TRBJ2-5
CDR3 DNA: TGTGCCAGCAGCTTAAACGCGGGGGGGCGAGAGACCCAGTACTTC
CDR3 protein: CASSLNAGGRETQYF

V gene: TRBV10-3
CDR3 length: 15
D gene: -
clone size: -
J gene: TRBJ2-2
CDR3 DNA: TGTGCCATCAGTGATGAGTCGCACAGCACCGGGGAGCTGTTTTTT
CDR3 protein: CAISDESHSTGELFF

V gene: TRBV7-2
CDR3 length: 13
D gene: -
clone size: once
J gene: TRBJ1-2
CDR3 DNA: TGTGCCAGCAGCCCACAGGAGCCCTATGGCTACACCTTC
CDR3 protein: CASSPQEPYGYTF

V gene: TRBV6-1
CDR3 length: 17
D gene: TRBD2
clone size: -
J gene: TRBJ2-7
CDR3 DNA: TGTGCCAGCAGTGAAATCGCGCCCCCCGGGACTAGGTGTGAGCAGTACTTC
CDR3 protein: CASSEIAPPGTRCEQYF

V gene: TRBV7-8
CDR3 length: 17
D gene: -
clone size: once
J gene: TRBJ1-5
CDR3 DNA: TGTGCCAGCAGCGATCAATTAAGTGGGGGGGAGGATCAGCCCCAGCATTTT
CDR3 protein: CASSDQLSGGEDQPQHF

V gene: TRBV5-1
CDR3 length: 17
D gene: TRBD1
clone size: -
J gene: TRBJ2-2
CDR3 DNA: TGCGCCAGCGCTACCTCGACCTTCAACAGGGGTACCGGGGAGCTGTTTTTT
CDR3 protein: CASATSTFNRGTGELFF

V gene: TRBV29-1
CDR3 length: 12
D gene: -
clone size: -
J gene: TRBJ1-1
CDR3 DNA: TGCAGCGCTCACAGGGTTGGCACTGAAGCTTTCTTT
CDR3 protein: CSAHRVGTEAFF

V gene: TRBV9
CDR3 length: 15
D gene: TRBD1
clone size: few
J gene: TRBJ1-3
CDR3 DNA: TGTGCCAGCAGCCCACAGGGGTCGGGAGGAAACACCATATATTTT
CDR3 protein: CASSPQGSGGNTIYF